The clone carrying this T cell receptor beta chain was seen at least ten times. No antigen is known for it. Losses at the gene ends were 6 bases for V and 5 bases for J; bases not matched to a gene: 3. The CDR3 is made up of 13 amino acids. Germline V lookup: CDR1 SNHLY, CDR2 FYNNEI. The library targeted TCRbeta and was prepared with unique molecular identifiers. Each CDR3 protein is one row after TCRdb ran MiXCR on the PCR reads. The sample has fewer than 700,000 distinct CDR3 sequences, 23% seen once. These data belong to a study of T-cell reconstitution after alpha-beta-depleted transplantation in children. General observations from the study: Hyperexpanded clones declined; after one year, newly produced T cells mostly supplied diversity.

This specimen consisted of PBMCs, mostly from graft donor cells, obtained 360 days after TCRalphabeta/CD19-depleted stem cell transplant. The sequence was obtained from a boy less than two years old who had a stem cell transplant for acute myeloid leukemia, so the T cells may come from the graft donor. The chain uses TRBV2 and TRBJ2-2, with 7 positions matching TRBD1. The CDR3: CASRGTETGELFF. In DNA, the CDR3 is TGTGCCAGCAGGGGGACAGAGACCGGGGAGCTGTTTTTT.